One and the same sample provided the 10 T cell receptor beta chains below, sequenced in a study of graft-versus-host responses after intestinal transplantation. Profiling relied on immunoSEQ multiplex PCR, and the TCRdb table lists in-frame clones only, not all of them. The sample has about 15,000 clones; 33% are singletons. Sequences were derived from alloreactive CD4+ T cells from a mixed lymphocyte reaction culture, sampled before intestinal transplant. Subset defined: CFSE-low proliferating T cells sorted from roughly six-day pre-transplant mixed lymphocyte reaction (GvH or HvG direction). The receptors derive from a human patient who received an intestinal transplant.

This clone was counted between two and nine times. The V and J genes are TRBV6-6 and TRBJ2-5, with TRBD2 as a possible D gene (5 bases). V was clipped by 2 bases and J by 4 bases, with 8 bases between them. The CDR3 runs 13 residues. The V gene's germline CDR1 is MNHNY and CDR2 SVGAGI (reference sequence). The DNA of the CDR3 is TGTGCCAGCAGTTACGAGGGTAGAGAGACCCAGTACTTC. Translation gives CASSYEGRETQYF.

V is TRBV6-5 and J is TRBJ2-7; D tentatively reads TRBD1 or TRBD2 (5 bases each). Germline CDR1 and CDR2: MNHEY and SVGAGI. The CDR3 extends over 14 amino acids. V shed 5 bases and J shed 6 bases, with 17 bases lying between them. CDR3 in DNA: TGTGCCAGCAGTCCTCTAGGGACCTTAAGCGAGCAGTACTTC. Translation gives CASSPLGTLSEQYF.

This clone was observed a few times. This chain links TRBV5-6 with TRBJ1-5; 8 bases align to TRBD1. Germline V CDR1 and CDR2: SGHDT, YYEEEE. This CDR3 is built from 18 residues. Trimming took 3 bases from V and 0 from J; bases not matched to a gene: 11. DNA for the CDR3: TGTGCCAGCAGCTCCGGGACAGGAGTGAGAAATAGCAATCAGCCCCAGCATTTT. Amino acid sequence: CASSSGTGVRNSNQPQHF.

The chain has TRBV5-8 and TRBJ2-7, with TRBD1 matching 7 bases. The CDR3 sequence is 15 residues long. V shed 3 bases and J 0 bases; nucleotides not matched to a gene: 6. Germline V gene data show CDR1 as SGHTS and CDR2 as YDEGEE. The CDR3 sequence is CASSSTGYSSYEQYF. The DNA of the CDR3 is TGTGCCAGCAGCTCGACAGGGTATTCCTCCTACGAGCAGTACTTC.

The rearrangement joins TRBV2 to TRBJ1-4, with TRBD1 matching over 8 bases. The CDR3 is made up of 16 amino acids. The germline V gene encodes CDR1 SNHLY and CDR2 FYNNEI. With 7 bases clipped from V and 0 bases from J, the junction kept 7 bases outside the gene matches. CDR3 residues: CASTRDRLATNEKLFF. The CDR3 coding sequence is TGTGCCAGCACCCGGGACAGGCTAGCAACTAATGAAAAACTGTTTTTT.

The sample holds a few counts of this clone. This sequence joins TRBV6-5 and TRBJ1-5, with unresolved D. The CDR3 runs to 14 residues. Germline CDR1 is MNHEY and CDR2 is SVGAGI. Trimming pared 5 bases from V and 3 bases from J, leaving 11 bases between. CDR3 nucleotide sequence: TGTGCCAGCAGTGAAGGGCAAATCAATCAGCCCCAGCATTTT. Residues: CASSEGQINQPQHF.

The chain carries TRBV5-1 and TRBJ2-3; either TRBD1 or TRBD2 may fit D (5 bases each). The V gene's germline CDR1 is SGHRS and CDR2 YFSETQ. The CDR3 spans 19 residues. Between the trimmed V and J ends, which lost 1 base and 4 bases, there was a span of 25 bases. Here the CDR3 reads CASSLWGGSGADVADTQYF. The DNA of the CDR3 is TGCGCCAGCAGCTTGTGGGGCGGGTCTGGGGCCGACGTTGCAGATACGCAGTATTTT. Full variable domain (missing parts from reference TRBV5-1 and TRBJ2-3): KAGVTQTPRYLIKTRGQQVTLSCSPISGHRSVSWYQQTPGQGLQFLFEYFSETQRNKGNFPGRFSGRQFSNSRSEMNVSTLELGDSALYLCASSLWGGSGADVADTQYFGPGTRLTVL.

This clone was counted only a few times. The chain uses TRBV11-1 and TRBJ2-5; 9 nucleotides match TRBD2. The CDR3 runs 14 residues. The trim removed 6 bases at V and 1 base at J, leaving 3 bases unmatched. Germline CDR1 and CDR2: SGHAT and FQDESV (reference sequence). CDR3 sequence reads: CASRSSGGQETQYF. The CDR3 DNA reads TGTGCCAGCAGGAGTAGCGGGGGCCAAGAGACCCAGTACTTC. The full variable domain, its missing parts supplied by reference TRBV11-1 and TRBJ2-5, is EAEVAQSPRYKITEKSQAVAFWCDPISGHATLYWYRQILGQGPELLVQFQDESVVDDSQLPKDRFSAERLKGVDSTLKIQPAELGDSAMYLCASRSSGGQETQYFGPGTRLLVL.

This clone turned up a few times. The CDR3 region is CASIDRVGYSNQPQHF. Written as DNA, the CDR3 is TGTGCCAGTATCGACAGGGTGGGATATAGCAATCAGCCCCAGCATTTT. The V call is TRBV19, the J call TRBJ1-5; 7 positions match TRBD1. Trimming removed 7 bases from V and 0 bases from J; junction bases left unmatched: 9. CDR1 LNHDA and CDR2 SQIVND come from the germline V gene (reference sequence). This CDR3 has 16 residues.

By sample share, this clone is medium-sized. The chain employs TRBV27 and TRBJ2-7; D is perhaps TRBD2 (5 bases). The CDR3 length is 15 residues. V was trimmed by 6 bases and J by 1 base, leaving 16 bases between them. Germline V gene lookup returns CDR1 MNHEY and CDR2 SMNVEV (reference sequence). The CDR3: CASSRGRRSSYEQYF. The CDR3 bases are TGTGCCAGCAGCCGGGGTCGGCGTTCTTCCTACGAGCAGTACTTC.